The 15 T cell receptor beta chains below all came from one sample that was sequenced in a study of blood T cell repertoires in COVID-19 (dated by TCRdb to the early 2020s). Library preparation employed the immunoSEQ multiplex PCR assay. TCRdb took this table from immuneACCESS and kept in-frame rearrangements with V and J called. Such tables lack part of the clones; where checked against another copy, unresolved V genes explain under half of the gap, and the rest is unexplained. The sample table lists tens of thousands of clones, over 75% of them with a count of one. Of the sample, more than 9.5% is held by the ten largest clones. Specimen: peripheral blood. These receptors originate from a man aged 80 or over with acute or convalescent COVID-19.

The V gene is TRBV7-5, the J gene TRBJ2-3; the D segment call TRBD2 is taken from the table without a DNA check. TRBV7-5 is deemed a pseudogene. The CDR3 spans 15 residues. CDR3 residues: CARSRGPRDSDTQYF. DNA for the CDR3: TGTGCCAGAAGCAGGGGCCCAAGGGACTCCGATACGCAGTATTTT.

The CDR3 here is CASSTGTTHTDTQYF. CDR3 sequence (DNA): TGTGCCAGCAGCACCGGGACTACCCATACGGATACGCAGTATTTT. The rearrangement joins TRBV28 to TRBJ2-3; 7 bases match TRBD2. This CDR3 region has 15 residues. J gave up 6 bases and V 6 bases, and 12 bases lay outside the gene matches. Germline V CDR1 and CDR2: MDHEN, SYDVKM.

This chain links TRBV7-2 with TRBJ2-7, with D unresolved. Germline CDR1 and CDR2: SGHTA and FQGNSA. The CDR3 spans 14 residues. With 4 bases removed from V and 0 bases from J, the gap between germline ends came to 10 bases. CDR3 residues: CASSSQSSSYEQYF. The CDR3 DNA follows: TGTGCCAGCAGCTCCCAAAGTAGCTCCTACGAGCAGTACTTC.

V and J are TRBV3-1 (or the pseudogene TRBV3-2) and TRBJ2-2, with D possibly being TRBD2 (6 bases). Germline V CDR1 and CDR2: LGHDT, YNNKEL (reference sequence). The CDR3 is made up of 18 amino acids. Trimming pared 4 bases from V and 0 bases from J, leaving 18 bases between. The CDR3 sequence: CASSPLTGRDSNTGELFF. The CDR3 DNA follows: TGTGCCAGCAGCCCTCTAACCGGGCGGGACTCGAACACCGGGGAGCTGTTTTTT.

The gene calls are TRBV6-2 or TRBV6-3 and TRBJ2-7, with 10 nucleotides matching TRBD1. The germline V gene has CDR1 MNHEY and CDR2 SVGEGT. J gave up 2 bases and V 6 bases, and 10 bases lay outside the gene matches. This CDR3 comprises 16 residues. In DNA, the CDR3 is TGTGCCAGCAGCGCAGAGGGACAGGGGAGGACCTACGAGCAGTACTTC. This translates into CASSAEGQGRTYEQYF.

The J gene is TRBJ2-1, the V gene TRBV11-3; 11 bases agree with TRBD1. This CDR3 contains 16 residues. The J segment lost 8 bases and the V segment lost 0 bases, leaving 6 bases of the junction unmatched. Per germline, CDR1 SGHNT and CDR2 YENEEA. CDR3 protein: CASSLDGGQGAHEQFF. As DNA, the CDR3 is TGTGCCAGCAGCTTAGATGGAGGACAGGGGGCCCATGAGCAGTTCTTC.

Only one count was recorded for this clone. Additional DNA sequences in this sample encode the identical CDR3. This rearrangement joins TRBV6-5 to TRBJ1-2; 8 nucleotides match TRBD1. This CDR3 spans 14 amino acids. Germline V gene sequence: CDR1 MNHEY, CDR2 SVGAGI. Trimming took 2 bases from V and 2 from J; bases not matched to a gene: 1. The CDR3, as DNA: TGTGCCAGCAGTTACAGGGACAGGAACTATGGCTACACCTTC. Residues: CASSYRDRNYGYTF.

The V call is TRBV9, the J call TRBJ2-7, with 8 bases that match TRBD1. The junction had 5 bases not matched to a gene; V was cut back by 3 bases and J by 3 bases. The CDR3 consists of 14 residues. Germline-derived CDR1 and CDR2 are SGDLS and YYNGEE. CDR3 amino acids: CASSAGQDVYEQYF. The CDR3 DNA follows: TGTGCCAGCAGCGCGGGACAGGACGTCTACGAGCAGTACTTC.

The chain uses TRBV29-1 and TRBJ2-3; 7 nucleotides match TRBD1. Losses at the gene ends were 6 bases for V and 1 base for J; bases not matched to a gene: 4. The CDR3 covers 13 residues. CDR1 SQVTM and CDR2 ANQGSEA come from the germline V gene. CDR3: CSVDTGGTDTQYF. As DNA, the CDR3 is TGCAGCGTAGACACAGGGGGCACAGATACGCAGTATTTT.

CDR3 nucleotides: TGTGCCAGCAGTCCCGGGACAGGGCTAATTAGGGGCTATGGCTACACCTTC. It translates to CASSPGTGLIRGYGYTF. The chain uses TRBV28 and TRBJ1-2; 9 bases fit TRBD1. J was trimmed by 4 bases and V by 5 bases; bases with no gene match: 14. CDR1 is MDHEN, CDR2 SYDVKM, per germline. The CDR3 extends over 17 amino acids.

The gene calls are TRBV19 and TRBJ2-5; the D is unclear. Trimming stripped 4 bases from V and 3 bases from J, with 9 bases between. The CDR3 totals 13 residues. In germline, CDR1 is LNHDA, CDR2 SQIVND (reference sequence). The CDR3 loop is CASSTVAEETQYF. CDR3 bases: TGTGCCAGTAGTACCGTGGCAGAAGAGACCCAGTACTTC.

The chain combines TRBV7-9 with TRBJ1-1; 7 nucleotides agree with TRBD1. CDR3 size: 15 residues. CDR1 and CDR2 (germline): SEHNR, FQNEAQ (reference sequence). Germline trimming cut 5 bases from V and 4 bases from J; bases unmatched to any gene: 10. CDR3 coding DNA: TGTGCCAGCAGCCCCATACAGGGGTGGAGCACTGAAGCTTTCTTT. Translating it yields CASSPIQGWSTEAFF.

The CDR3 sequence: CASSLVSGTEAFF. CDR3 nucleotide sequence: TGTGCCAGCAGCTTAGTTAGTGGCACTGAAGCTTTCTTT. The chain recombines TRBV7-2 with TRBJ1-1; D call uncertain. V lost 1 base to trimming and J lost 4 bases, with 7 bases between them. This CDR3 has 13 residues. Germline CDR1 SGHTA, CDR2 FQGNSA. The complete variable domain, with remaining parts taken from reference TRBV7-2 and TRBJ1-1, reads GAGVSQSPSNKVTEKGKDVELRCDPISGHTALYWYRQSLGQGLEFLIYFQGNSAPDKSGLPSDRFSAERTGGSVSTLTIQRTQQEDSAVYLCASSLVSGTEAFFGQGTRLTVV.

In this sample, this clone turned up once. V is TRBV10-2 and J is TRBJ2-7, with D possibly matching TRBD1 (6 bases). The V gene lost 3 bases and the J gene lost 3 bases, with 12 bases spanning the gap. The CDR3 totals 14 residues. CDR1 and CDR2 from the germline V gene are WSHSY and SAAADI. The CDR3 loop reads CASSEGGKSYEQYF. For the CDR3, the DNA is TGCGCCAGCAGTGAAGGGGGTAAGAGCTACGAGCAGTACTTC.

The chain carries TRBV5-1 and TRBJ2-1, with no clear D. This CDR3 has 14 amino acids. The V end lost 1 base, the J end lost 0 bases, and 5 bases lay between the germline ends. Germline V gene data show CDR1 as SGHRS and CDR2 as YFSETQ. The CDR3 DNA reads as TGCGCCAGCAGCTTGTATAGCTCCTACAATGAGCAGTTCTTC. Protein sequence: CASSLYSSYNEQFF.